This T cell receptor (beta chain) came from a study of response to subunit inactivated influenza vaccine. General observations from the study: There was a suggestion from the authors that each seasonal influenza vaccination recruits few new T cells.

The CDR3 loop spans 13 amino acids. Germline V gene sequence: CDR1 SQVTM, CDR2 ANQGSEA. Trimming at V came to 5 bases and at J to 6 bases, leaving 4 bases not matched to a gene. TCRdb re-derived calls from the RT-PCR reads in MiXCR, one entry per CDR3 protein. The sample has roughly 630,000 distinct CDR3 sequences; 14% are singletons. In this sample, this clonotype turned up many times. Its matching antigen is unknown. The sequence was collected from a man aged 50 to 59 who received an inactivated influenza vaccine. This sample comprised PBMCs from blood, obtained 14 days before vaccination. The J gene is TRBJ2-1, the V gene TRBV29-1; 10 nucleotides line up with TRBD1. The CDR3 sequence: CSVNRDRGNEQFF. The CDR3 bases are TGCAGCGTTAACCGGGACAGGGGCAATGAGCAGTTCTTC.